The following is a TCR beta chain sequence with its context. What this receptor recognizes is not known. No much larger clone is present one base from it, and per-base qualities are unavailable. Sample treatment or condition, as interpreted from the label and publication: about 20 received Ad26.COV2.S at low or high dose, single or two shots; 5 received placebo; per-sample allocation not given. For vaccine and placebo recipients, the sequenced repertoires came from samples collected on day 63 after the first injection. In Cohort 1b, about 25 adults aged 18-55 years were enrolled at a single site in Boston, USA, between 29 July and 7 August 2020. Ad26.COV2.S was a replication-incompetent adenovirus type 26 vector that expressed a prefusion-stabilized SARS-CoV-2 spike protein derived from the original Wuhan strain. The data were taken from a study of Ad26.COV2.S vaccination and SARS-CoV-2 variants (dated by TCRdb to about 2021). For context, the study as a whole: Vaccine-arm donors were drawn from COV1001, a multicentre, randomized, double-blind, placebo-controlled phase I-IIa trial of Ad26.COV2.S in healthy adults. Participants in the trial were split at random into five groups of five each, receiving low-dose or high-dose Ad26.COV2.S once or twice, or else placebo on both occasions. Ad26.COV2.S was administered intramuscularly at 5 x 10^10 or 1 x 10^11 viral particles, either as a single shot or as two shots given 56 days apart. A total of some 30 samples were included in the TCR-sequenced set, comprising some 20 Ad26.COV2.S vaccine recipients, 5 placebo recipients and 8 SARS-CoV-2 convalescent individuals. The specificity and breadth of SARS-CoV-2-reactive T cell receptors after Ad26.COV2.S vaccination were assessed by TCRbeta repertoire sequencing. Blinding of investigators to trial group allocation was maintained during experiments and outcome assessment. Points the paper makes about the study in general: The study was not powered to compare responses between vaccine doses or regimens. It was noted by the authors that total T cell responses may have been underestimated by the TCR breadth and depth analyses. Substantial breadth of spike-specific CD8+ and CD4+ T cell responses was reported after vaccination. Spike-specific TCR breadth was higher in Ad26.COV2.S recipients than in placebo recipients (P = 0.0014). Vaccine and placebo recipients had comparable non-spike TCR breadth, which fits with the vaccine containing only spike.

The cysteine opens and the phenylalanine closes a CDR3 of 16 amino acids. Left in the record is the CDR3 DNA by itself, 48 bases read in frame from the first base. V drops 1 base and J drops 2 bases, leaving 11 bases in between. Per the germline V gene (reference sequence), LNHDA is the CDR1 and SQIVND is the CDR2. TCRbeta CDR3 regions were sequenced with the immunoSEQ Assay. After extraction, genomic DNA underwent amplification by bias-controlled multiplex PCR, followed by high-throughput sequencing. As for the original processing: To quantify the absolute abundance of each unique TCRbeta CDR3 region, sequences were collapsed and filtered. T cell fraction was estimated by normalizing TCRbeta template counts to usable DNA, which was measured by amplifying reference genes present in all nucleated cells. Repertoire TCRs were annotated as SARS-CoV-2-specific by exact matching of V gene, CDR3 amino acid sequence and J gene to a known reactive TCR set. MIRA supplied the reference SARS-CoV-2 TCR set, which was filtered for enrichment in COVID-19-positive ImmuneCODE repertoires so that public or cross-reactive TCRs were removed. Using the MIRA antigens, annotated TCRs were further analysed by specific ORF or by position within an ORF. Depth was the summed frequency of annotated unique rearrangements, while breadth was defined as annotated unique rearrangements over total unique productive rearrangements. Two-sided Wilcoxon rank-sum tests were applied when comparing TCR breadth between groups. TCRdb carries this immuneACCESS record with in-frame sequences only. Its versions omit some clonotypes, under half of them owing to an unresolved V gene in the studies checked, with the rest unexplained. Clone size and the V and J calls come from that table; the DNA yielded D and trimming. For this sample the table gives 300,000 to 400,000 clones, of which 85% to 90% were detected only once. The ten largest clones add up to about 5% of the sample.

The chain joins TRBV19 to TRBJ2-2; the D gene is perhaps TRBD1 or TRBD2, each of them matching over 6 bases. The starting material was peripheral blood, obtained in a trial of Ad26.COV2.S vaccine versus placebo. The receptor comes from a person between 18 and 60 years old who received the Ad26.COV2.S COVID-19 vaccine or a placebo. The CDR3 amino acid sequence is: CASSIAGGGNTGELFF. The base sequence is TGTGCCAGTAGTATAGCCGGGGGCGGTAACACCGGGGAGCTGTTTTTT. The CDR3 plus the reference TRBV19 and TRBJ2-2 genes for the other parts give the full variable domain: DGGITQSPKYLFRKEGQNVTLSCEQNLNHDAMYWYRQDPGQGLRLIYYSQIVNDFQKGDIAEGYSVSREKKESFPLTVTSAQKNPTAFYLCASSIAGGGNTGELFFGEGSRLTVL.